The following is a T cell receptor beta chain sequence with its context. Its antigen is unknown. The sample comes from a study of CD8 T cells in ankylosing spondylitis. MiXCR, run by TCRdb on the 5' RACE reads, gives a single entry per CDR3 protein. The data show 290,000 or so distinct CDR3 sequences, 20% seen once. Study observations and caveats: There was reportedly significant enrichment of clones that were disease-linked in matched ankylosing spondylitis synovial fluid.

With 2 bases clipped from V and 8 bases from J, the junction kept 6 bases outside the gene matches. Germline CDR1 is SGDLS and CDR2 is YYNGEE. The CDR3 contains 13 residues. The sequence was collected from a female donor with ankylosing spondylitis or in good health (not recorded which). The sequenced material came from blood, either unsorted or a sorted T cell fraction (not recorded which). The chain has TRBV9 and TRBJ1-2; the match to TRBD1 covers 7 bases. CDR3 coding DNA: TGTGCCAGCAGCGTGGGGCAGGGGGACGGCTACACCTTC. It yields the protein CASSVGQGDGYTF.